The entry that follows covers one T cell receptor beta chain sequence. This clone was seen more than once but under ten times. What this receptor recognizes is not known. The record has no base qualities; no much larger clone is one base away. The collaborating institutions used their own protocols to collect whole blood in K2EDTA tubes. For TCRbeta analysis, collaborators shipped samples as frozen whole blood, isolated PBMCs, or DNA extracted from either of those sample types. The source of the sample is a study of blood T cell repertoires in COVID-19 (TCRdb year 2020). For the wider study: Collaborator samples came from the United States, Italy and Spain and covered acute and convalescent phases of COVID-19. The material from the prospective study consisted of cDNA or gDNA derived from T cells, B-cell-depleted T cells, or PBMCs. Subjects who had been exposed to COVID-19, were actively infected with it, or had recovered from it provided the deeply sampled blood TCRbeta repertoires that made up the dataset. The repertoires were released in a freely available public database intended as a resource for research on the immune response to SARS-CoV-2. Samples came from the ongoing ImmuneRACE study (first 160 participants) plus 1,254 subjects from 6 global collaborators. Nearly every sample came with metadata listing a de-identified subject ID, COVID-19 status, age in years and sex. Where available, HLA class I and class II types were obtained from metadata supplied by the sample provider rather than from assay-based typing.

Overall study outcomes, separate from this receptor: How much clinical and demographic metadata was included differed by source and by participant, and the metadata was provided uncurated.

The immunoSEQ Assay, a bias-controlled multiplex PCR, was used to amplify TCRbeta CDR3 regions from genomic DNA. The paper's data handling went like this. Nucleated cell counts per sample were estimated from amplification of reference gene primers within the assay. To quantify the absolute abundance of each unique TCRbeta CDR3 rearrangement, sequence reads were collapsed and filtered. Productive Simpson clonality was computed per sample as the square root of Simpson's diversity index over productive rearrangements. TCRdb mirrors the immuneACCESS table, restricted to in-frame sequences. Some clones are absent from its copies; in checked studies, under half trace to an unresolved V gene, and the reason for the others is unknown. The D gene and trimming were derived from the DNA, and the V and J assignments and clone size from that table. In all, the sample holds approximately 49,000 clones, and about four fifths of those were seen once. The ten most abundant clones make up 2.5% of the sample.

CDR1 and CDR2 were assigned from the germline V gene as SGHDT and YYEEEE. The cysteine opens and the phenylalanine closes a CDR3 of 15 amino acids. Only the CDR3 DNA is retained, 45 bases long and in frame from the first base. V sheds 2 bases and J sheds 0 bases, leaving 11 bases between their ends. The chain couples TRBV5-6 to TRBJ1-1, with no reliable assignment of the D segment. Sequenced: peripheral blood. The sequence derives from a man aged 50 to 60 with acute or convalescent COVID-19. The sequence in DNA is TGTGCCAGCAGCTTTTACAGAACCATGAACACTGAAGCTTTCTTT. It translates to CASSFYRTMNTEAFF.